Listed below are T cell receptor beta chains from one sample, sequenced in a study of T cell repertoires in cytomegalovirus infection. TCRdb reprocessed the reads via MiXCR and lists one record per CDR3 protein. The table has 830,000 or so distinct CDR3 sequences, 30% to 35% seen once. The antigens these receptors bind are not known. Sequencing used cultured CD8+ T cells from PBMCs, obtained from culture after CMV antigen stimulation. The receptors derive from a human donor in good health (CMV status not recorded). Some clones in this sample may be carry-over from other donors' samples. The CDR3 runs from the conserved cysteine through the conserved F or W. A D gene is named only where the DNA matches it firmly.

J gene | V gene | D gene | CDR3 protein
TRBJ2-7 | TRBV9 | . | CASSVGKGLAEQYF
TRBJ1-4 | TRBV7-1 | TRBD1 | CASSVDRENEKLFF
TRBJ2-3 | TRBV7-2 | . | CASSLVLLSPARTYGTDTQYF
TRBJ2-1 | TRBV4-1 | . | CASSHKNEQFF
TRBJ2-5 | TRBV6-2/TRBV6-3 | TRBD2 | CASSPSGAYQETQYF
TRBJ1-6 | TRBV14 | . | CASSQEQGIFSPLHF
TRBJ2-1 | TRBV7-9 | . | CASSSPGDNHNEQFF
TRBJ1-2 | TRBV29-1 | . | CSVRPLIPDFGHGYTF
TRBJ1-2 | TRBV9 | . | CASSVGGRYGYTF
TRBJ2-1 | TRBV12-3/TRBV12-4 | . | CATNPPYNEQFF
TRBJ2-5 | TRBV11-2 | . | CASSSQLGKEETQYF
TRBJ2-1 | TRBV2 | TRBD1 | CASNLGTENNEQFF
TRBJ2-3 | TRBV27 | TRBD2 | CASSTSAGGQADTQYF
TRBJ2-6 | TRBV27 | . | CASSLTLGANVLTF
TRBJ2-1 | TRBV27 | TRBD2 | CASSFVAGPSYNEQFF
TRBJ2-5 | TRBV6-2/TRBV6-3 | . | CASSYSSAETQYF
TRBJ1-3 | TRBV25-1 | . | CASSPKEGSGNTIYF
TRBJ2-3 | TRBV2 | TRBD2 | CASSYRWTSGGVEDTQYF
TRBJ2-2 | TRBV6-1 | . | CASSEAYVGGELFF
TRBJ1-2 | TRBV7-6 | . | CASSLVLKDGYTF
TRBJ2-1 | TRBV11-3 | . | CASSLEVVFFDEQFF
TRBJ1-3 | TRBV10-3 | . | CAITEANTIYF
TRBJ2-5 | TRBV10-2 | . | CASSPLRTDTRGETQYF
TRBJ2-1 | TRBV6-1 | TRBD2 | CASSSTSGGMFDEQFF
TRBJ2-7 | TRBV27 | . | CASSLFASSYEQYF
TRBJ1-3 | TRBV19 | TRBD1 | CASSIRTGPGNTIYF
TRBJ2-3 | TRBV27 | . | CAGSLLRGLTDTQYF
TRBJ2-2 | TRBV6-2/TRBV6-3 | . | CASSSYTDSYPPAGELFF
TRBJ2-7 | TRBV29-1 | TRBD1 | CSVEDESPGTGEGEQYF
TRBJ1-2 | TRBV12-3/TRBV12-4 | . | CASSFLFGYTF
TRBJ2-1 | TRBV29-1 | . | CSVEVLGSSYNEQFF
TRBJ1-3 | TRBV11-2 | . | CASSSDRSGNTIYF
TRBJ1-2 | TRBV12-3/TRBV12-4 | . | CASSPHGGRTNYGYTF
TRBJ1-1 | TRBV3-1 | . | CASSHSPQGVTEAFF
TRBJ1-1 | TRBV4-1 | . | CASSQDREGTEAFF
TRBJ1-3 | TRBV7-9 | . | CATRRGGNTIYF
TRBJ2-1 | TRBV7-6 | . | CASSSPLGSVDEQFF
TRBJ2-3 | TRBV5-6 | . | CASSLVTDTQYF
TRBJ2-1 | TRBV7-7 | . | CASSLRAGKAYNEQFF
TRBJ2-5 | TRBV4-1 | TRBD2 | CASSQDGPGGGRQETQYF
TRBJ1-2 | TRBV4-1 | . | CASSHLLSRGNYYGYTF
TRBJ1-2 | TRBV20-1 | . | CSARDNPIVANYGYTF
TRBJ1-1 | TRBV11-3 | . | CASSGYEHTEAFF
TRBJ2-2 | TRBV24-1 | . | CATSGPANTGELFF
TRBJ1-1 | TRBV12-3/TRBV12-4 | . | CASSEQGRATEAFF
TRBJ2-5 | TRBV5-1 | . | CASSLSPGAGTQYF
TRBJ2-1 | TRBV9 | . | CASSPTPLTGLSKYNEQFF